This T cell receptor (beta chain) was documented in a study of vaccination and CD4 T cells after COVID-19. Background on the study: A positive SARS-CoV-2 nasal swab PCR result was recorded for each convalescent patient; nine were mild and one severe. Median draw time for post-COVID samples was 80 to 110 days post-diagnosis (range 35 to 161). Researchers took samples from a few convalescent patients on day 14 and on days 161 to 241 after vaccination.

Time point in this sample: late sampling 161 to 241 days after vaccination in three convalescent patients. In TCRdb, the PCR reads were re-called with MiXCR into one record per CDR3 protein. Of 35,000 to 45,000 distinct CDR3 sequences in the sample, about 35% were seen once. This material consisted of CD4+ T cells from blood, taken about 7 months after SARS-CoV-2 vaccination. The sequence came from a human donor who had recovered from COVID-19.

This CDR3 reads CASSRASAGLNYGYTF. In DNA form, the CDR3 reads TGTGCCAGCAGCCGCGCTTCGGCAGGGCTAAACTATGGCTACACCTTC. The chain couples TRBV7-2 to TRBJ1-2, with a possible D match to TRBD1 (5 bases). Trimming pared 5 bases from V and 2 bases from J, leaving 18 bases between. The CDR3 is 16 amino acids. Looked up from germline, CDR1 is SGHTA and CDR2 is FQGNSA.